This TCR beta chain was obtained from a study of cytotoxic CD8 clonotypes in ibrutinib-treated CLL. For the study at large: Among patients, around 25 responded partially and 2 completely; around 14 then stayed remitted and around 12 progressed after median approximately 70 months.

The CDR3 length is 16 residues. From germline, CDR1 is SGHAT and CDR2 FQNNGV. V dropped 5 bases and J dropped 5; count of bases not matched to a gene: 11. Deep sequencing aimed at 1 in 200,000 to 1 in 1 million T cells' resolution. Clones were read by immunoSEQ multiplex PCR, and TCRdb kept only the in-frame ones, dropping some. The data show approximately 84,000 clones, around 84% seen once. The clonotype was recovered from a human donor with chronic lymphocytic leukemia. The starting material was PBMCs, obtained before ibrutinib treatment. The V call is TRBV11-2, the J call TRBJ1-2; 10 nucleotides align to TRBD1. CDR3 region: CASSQTGTGEIYGYTF. The CDR3 region has the DNA TGTGCCAGCAGCCAGACCGGGACAGGGGAAATATATGGCTACACCTTC.